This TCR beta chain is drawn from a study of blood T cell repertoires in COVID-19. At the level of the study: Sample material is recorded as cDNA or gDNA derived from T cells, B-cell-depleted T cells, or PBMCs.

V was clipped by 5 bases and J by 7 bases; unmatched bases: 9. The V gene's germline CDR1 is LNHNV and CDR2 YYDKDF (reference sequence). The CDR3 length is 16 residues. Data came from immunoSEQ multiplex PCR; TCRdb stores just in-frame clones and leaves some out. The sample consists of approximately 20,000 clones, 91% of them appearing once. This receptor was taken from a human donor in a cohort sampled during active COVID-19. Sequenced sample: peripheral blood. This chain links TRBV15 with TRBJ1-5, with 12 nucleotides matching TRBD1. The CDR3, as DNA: TGTGCCACCAGCGTTAGGGACAGGGGGCTGGGGCAGCCCCAGCATTTT. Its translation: CATSVRDRGLGQPQHF. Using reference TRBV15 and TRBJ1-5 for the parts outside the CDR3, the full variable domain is DAMVIQNPRYQVTQFGKPVTLSCSQTLNHNVMYWYQQKSSQAPKLLFHYYDKDFNNEADTPDNFQSRRPNTSFCFLDIRSPGLGDTAMYLCATSVRDRGLGQPQHFGDGTRLSIL.